A single TCR beta chain is shown here with its context. Its antigen is still unknown. The sample belongs to a study of T cell responses to AZD1222 COVID-19 vaccine. The method was immunoSEQ multiplex PCR; TCRdb's version includes in-frame clones alone and lacks a portion of them. The sample records around 140,000 clones, approximately 92% being singletons. Study-level findings and limits: Regions 160-218 and 743-854 dominated among vaccine-associated CD4 TCRs spanning spike. Donors in the cohort were predominantly white British and more often female, and clonal diversity was possibly underestimated.

From germline, CDR1 is SGHDT and CDR2 YYEEEE. There are 14 residues in the CDR3. V lost 6 bases and J 4 bases, leaving 16 bases between the germline ends. Source: peripheral blood, taken 28 days after the second AZD1222 dose. The chain combines TRBV5-6 with TRBJ1-1; weak D call: TRBD1 (6 bases). The source is an adult who received the AZD1222 COVID-19 vaccine. The CDR3 loop is CASTAGEGSTEAFF. CDR3 DNA: TGTGCCAGCACCGCAGGGGAGGGGAGCACTGAAGCTTTCTTT. The whole variable domain, filled in from reference TRBV5-6 and TRBJ1-1, reads DAGVTQSPTHLIKTRGQQVTLRCSPKSGHDTVSWYQQALGQGPQFIFQYYEEEERQRGNFPDRFSGHQFPNYSSELNVNALLLGDSALYLCASTAGEGSTEAFFGQGTRLTVV.